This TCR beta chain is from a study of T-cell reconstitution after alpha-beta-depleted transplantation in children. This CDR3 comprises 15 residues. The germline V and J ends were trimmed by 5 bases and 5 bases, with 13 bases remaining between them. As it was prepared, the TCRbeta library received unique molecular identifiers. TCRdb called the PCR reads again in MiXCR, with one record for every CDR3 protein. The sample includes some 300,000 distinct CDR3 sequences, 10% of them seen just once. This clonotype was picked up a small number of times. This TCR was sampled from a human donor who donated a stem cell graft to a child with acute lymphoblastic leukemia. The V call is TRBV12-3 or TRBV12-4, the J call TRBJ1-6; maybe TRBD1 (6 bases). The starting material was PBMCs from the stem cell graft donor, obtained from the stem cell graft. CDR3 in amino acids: CASSPRTANNSPLHF. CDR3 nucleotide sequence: TGTGCCAGCAGTCCCAGGACAGCAAATAATTCACCCCTCCACTTT.